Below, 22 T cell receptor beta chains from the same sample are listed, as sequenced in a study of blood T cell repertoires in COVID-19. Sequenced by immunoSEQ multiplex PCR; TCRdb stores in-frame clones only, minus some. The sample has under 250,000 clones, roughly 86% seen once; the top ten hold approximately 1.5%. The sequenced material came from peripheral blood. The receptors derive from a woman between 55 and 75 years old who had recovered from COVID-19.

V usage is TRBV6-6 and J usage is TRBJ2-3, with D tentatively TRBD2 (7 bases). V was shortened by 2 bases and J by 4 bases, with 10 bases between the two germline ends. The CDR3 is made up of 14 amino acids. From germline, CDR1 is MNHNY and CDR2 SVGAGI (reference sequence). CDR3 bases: TGTGCCAGCAGTTACGGGGGGGCCCCAGATACGCAGTATTTT. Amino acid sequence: CASSYGGAPDTQYF.

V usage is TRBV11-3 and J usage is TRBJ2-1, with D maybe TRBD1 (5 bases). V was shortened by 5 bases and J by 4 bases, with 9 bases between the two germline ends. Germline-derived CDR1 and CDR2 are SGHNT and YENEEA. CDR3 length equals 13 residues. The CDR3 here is CASSPGRYNEQFF. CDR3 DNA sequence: TGTGCCAGCAGCCCAGGGCGTTACAATGAGCAGTTCTTC.

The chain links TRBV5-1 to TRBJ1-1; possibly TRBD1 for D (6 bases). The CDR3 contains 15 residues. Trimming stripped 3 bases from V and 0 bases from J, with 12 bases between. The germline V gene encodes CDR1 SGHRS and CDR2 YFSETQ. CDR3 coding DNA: TGCGCCAGCAGCTATGGGGGACAAATGAACACTGAAGCTTTCTTT. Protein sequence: CASSYGGQMNTEAFF.

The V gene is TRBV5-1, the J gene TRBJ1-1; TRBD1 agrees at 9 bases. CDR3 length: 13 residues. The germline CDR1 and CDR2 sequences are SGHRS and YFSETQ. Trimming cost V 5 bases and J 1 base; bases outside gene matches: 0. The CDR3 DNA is TGCGCCAGCAGACAGGGGGCGAACACTGAAGCTTTCTTT. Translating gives CASRQGANTEAFF.

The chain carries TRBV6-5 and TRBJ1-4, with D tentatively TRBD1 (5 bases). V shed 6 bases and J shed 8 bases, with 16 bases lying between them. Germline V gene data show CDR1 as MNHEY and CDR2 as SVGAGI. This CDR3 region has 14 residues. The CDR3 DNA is TGTGCCAGCAGCACGGGGGGTAAAGGAGAAAAACTGTTTTTT. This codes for CASSTGGKGEKLFF.

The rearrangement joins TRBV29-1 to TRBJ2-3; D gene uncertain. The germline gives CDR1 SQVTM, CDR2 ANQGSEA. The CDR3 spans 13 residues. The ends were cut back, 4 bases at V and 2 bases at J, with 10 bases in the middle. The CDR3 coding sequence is TGCAGCGTTGGCGCCACCCCCACAGATACGCAGTATTTT. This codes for CSVGATPTDTQYF.

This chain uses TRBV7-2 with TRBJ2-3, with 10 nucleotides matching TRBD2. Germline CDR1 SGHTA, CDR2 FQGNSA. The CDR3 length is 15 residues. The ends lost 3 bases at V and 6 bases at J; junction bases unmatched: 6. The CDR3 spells CASSLPSGGRDTQYF. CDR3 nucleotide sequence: TGTGCCAGCAGCTTGCCTAGCGGGGGAAGGGATACGCAGTATTTT.

CDR3 sequence (DNA): TGTGCCAGCAGCCCCCGGCCAGGGGGCGCAGTACGGGGTGGCTACACCTTC. Translation gives CASSPRPGGAVRGGYTF. The V call is TRBV11-2, the J call TRBJ1-2, with TRBD1 matching over 8 bases. Germline V gene data show CDR1 as SGHAT and CDR2 as FQNNGV. This CDR3 has 17 residues. V gave up 5 bases and J gave up 7 bases; unmatched junction bases: 18.

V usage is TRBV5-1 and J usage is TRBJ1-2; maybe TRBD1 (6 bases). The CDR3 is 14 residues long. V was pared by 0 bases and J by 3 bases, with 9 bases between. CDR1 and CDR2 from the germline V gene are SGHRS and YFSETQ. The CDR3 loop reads CASSLEQGYYGYTF. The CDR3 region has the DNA TGCGCCAGCAGCTTGGAACAGGGATACTATGGCTACACCTTC.

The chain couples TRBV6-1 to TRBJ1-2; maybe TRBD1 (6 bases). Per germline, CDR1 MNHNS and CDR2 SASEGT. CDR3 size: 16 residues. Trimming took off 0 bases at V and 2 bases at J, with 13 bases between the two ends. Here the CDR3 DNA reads TGTGCCAGCAGTGAAGCAGGGGGGGGGCTCAACTATGGCTACACCTTC. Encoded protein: CASSEAGGGLNYGYTF.

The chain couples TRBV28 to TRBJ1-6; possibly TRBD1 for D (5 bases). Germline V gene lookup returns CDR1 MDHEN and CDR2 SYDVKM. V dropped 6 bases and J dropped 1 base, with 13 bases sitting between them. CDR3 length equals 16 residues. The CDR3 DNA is TGTGCCAGCAGCCCTCTGGGGGGGTCCTATAATTCACCCCTCCACTTT. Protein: CASSPLGGSYNSPLHF.

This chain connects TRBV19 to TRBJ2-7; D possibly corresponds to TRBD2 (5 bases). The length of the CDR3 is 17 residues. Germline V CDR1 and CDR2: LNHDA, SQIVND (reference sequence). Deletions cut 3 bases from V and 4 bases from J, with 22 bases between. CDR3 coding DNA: TGTGCCAGTAGTATTCAGAACGTAGGCTCGAGAGGGTACGAGCAGTACTTC. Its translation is CASSIQNVGSRGYEQYF.

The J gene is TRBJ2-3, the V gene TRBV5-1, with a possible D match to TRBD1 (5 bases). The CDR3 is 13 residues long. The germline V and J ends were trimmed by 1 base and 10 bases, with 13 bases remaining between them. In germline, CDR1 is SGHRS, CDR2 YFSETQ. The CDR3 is CASSLSVGAAQYF. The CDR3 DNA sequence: TGCGCCAGCAGCTTGTCGGTTGGGGCTGCGCAGTATTTT.

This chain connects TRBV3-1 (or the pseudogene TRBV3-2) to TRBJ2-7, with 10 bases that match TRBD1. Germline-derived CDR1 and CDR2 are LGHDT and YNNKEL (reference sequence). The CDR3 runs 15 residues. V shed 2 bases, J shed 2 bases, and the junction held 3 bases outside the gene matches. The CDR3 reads CASSQRTGGAYEQYF. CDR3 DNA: TGTGCCAGCAGCCAAAGGACAGGGGGTGCCTACGAGCAGTACTTC.

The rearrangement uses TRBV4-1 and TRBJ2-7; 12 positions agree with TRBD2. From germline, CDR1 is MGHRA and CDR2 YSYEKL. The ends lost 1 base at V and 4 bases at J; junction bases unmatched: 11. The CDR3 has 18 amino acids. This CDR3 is CASSQGGGLAGGIYEQYF. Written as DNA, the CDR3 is TGCGCCAGCAGCCAAGGAGGAGGCCTAGCGGGGGGGATTTACGAGCAGTACTTC.

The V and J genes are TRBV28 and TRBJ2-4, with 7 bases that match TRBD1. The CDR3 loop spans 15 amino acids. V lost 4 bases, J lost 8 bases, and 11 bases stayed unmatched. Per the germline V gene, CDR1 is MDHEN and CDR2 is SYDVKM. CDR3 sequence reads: CASSSYWTGLDIQYF. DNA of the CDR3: TGTGCCAGCAGTTCATATTGGACAGGCCTCGACATTCAGTACTTC.

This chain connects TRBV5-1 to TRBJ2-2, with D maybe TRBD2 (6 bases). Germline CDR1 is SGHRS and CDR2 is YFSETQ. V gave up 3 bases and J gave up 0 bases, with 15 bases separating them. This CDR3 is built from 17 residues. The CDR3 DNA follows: TGCGCCAGCAGCTCTGGGACTTCATCCGCGAACACCGGGGAGCTGTTTTTT. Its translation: CASSSGTSSANTGELFF.

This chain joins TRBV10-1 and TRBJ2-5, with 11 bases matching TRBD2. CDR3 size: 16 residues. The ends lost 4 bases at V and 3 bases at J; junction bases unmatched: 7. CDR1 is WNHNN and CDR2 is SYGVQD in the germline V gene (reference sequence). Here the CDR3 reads CASSAPSGGIKETQYF. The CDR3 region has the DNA TGCGCCAGCAGTGCGCCTAGCGGGGGGATAAAAGAGACCCAGTACTTC.

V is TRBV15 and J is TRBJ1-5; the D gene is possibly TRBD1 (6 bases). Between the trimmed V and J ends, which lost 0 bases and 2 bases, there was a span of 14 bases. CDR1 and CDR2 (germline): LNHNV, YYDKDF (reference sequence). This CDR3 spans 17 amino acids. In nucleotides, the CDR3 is TGTGCCACCAGCAGAGACAGGGGAAGAGGGGGCAATCAGCCCCAGCATTTT. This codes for CATSRDRGRGGNQPQHF.

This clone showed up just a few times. In nucleotides, the CDR3 is TGTGCCAGCAGCCAGAGCGGATTCTCCTACGAGCAGTACTTC. This encodes CASSQSGFSYEQYF. The rearrangement uses TRBV7-2 and TRBJ2-7; D is possibly TRBD2 (5 bases). V was pared by 5 bases and J by 0 bases, with 11 bases between. Per the germline V gene, CDR1 is SGHTA and CDR2 is FQGNSA. The CDR3 loop spans 14 amino acids.

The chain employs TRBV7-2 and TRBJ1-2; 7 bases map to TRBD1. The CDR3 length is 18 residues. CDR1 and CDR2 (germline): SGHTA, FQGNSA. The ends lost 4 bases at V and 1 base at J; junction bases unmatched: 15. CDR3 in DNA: TGTGCCAGCAGCTCTACAGGGACAGCTGCTGGAGGTAACTATGGCTACACCTTC. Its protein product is CASSSTGTAAGGNYGYTF.

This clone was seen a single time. Here the CDR3 DNA reads TGTGCCAGCAGTTTCGGGCAGGGGCAAGCTTTCTTT. This sequence encodes CASSFGQGQAFF. V gene TRBV12-3 or TRBV12-4 combines with J gene TRBJ1-1, with TRBD1 as a possible D gene (6 bases). The CDR3 runs to 12 residues. Trimming shortened V by 3 bases and J by 9 bases, and 11 bases separated the two germline ends.